The 6 T cell receptor beta chains in this list originate from one sample, sequenced in a study of T cell responses to AZD1222 COVID-19 vaccine. TCRdb's table, derived via immunoSEQ multiplex PCR, lists solely in-frame clones and lacks some. In the table there are fewer than 100,000 clones, roughly 85% of which are singletons. This sample comprised peripheral blood, obtained 28 days after the second AZD1222 dose. The source is an adult who received the AZD1222 COVID-19 vaccine.

The rearrangement joins TRBV19 to TRBJ1-2, with D unresolved. Germline values: CDR1 LNHDA, CDR2 SQIVND (reference sequence). V lost 3 bases, J lost 4 bases, and 12 bases lay in between. The CDR3 extends over 14 amino acids. The CDR3 region is CASSIGRTVYGYTF. In nucleotides, the CDR3 is TGTGCCAGTAGTATTGGCAGGACGGTCTATGGCTACACCTTC. Looking up the rest from reference TRBV19 and TRBJ1-2 gives the full variable domain: DGGITQSPKYLFRKEGQNVTLSCEQNLNHDAMYWYRQDPGQGLRLIYYSQIVNDFQKGDIAEGYSVSREKKESFPLTVTSAQKNPTAFYLCASSIGRTVYGYTFGSGTRLTVV.

The J gene is TRBJ2-2, the V gene TRBV11-3; D is perhaps TRBD1 (5 bases). The CDR3 extends over 15 amino acids. Germline V gives CDR1 SGHNT, CDR2 YENEEA. Trimming pared 1 base from V and 1 base from J, leaving 7 bases between. CDR3 nucleotides: TGTGCCAGCAGCTTAGCTGGACAGAACACCGGGGAGCTGTTTTTT. As protein: CASSLAGQNTGELFF.

The V and J genes are TRBV28 and TRBJ2-1, with 16 nucleotides matching TRBD2. Per germline, CDR1 MDHEN and CDR2 SYDVKM. The V segment lost 9 bases and the J segment 7 bases; nucleotides outside the gene matches: 12. CDR3 length equals 17 residues. The CDR3, as DNA: TGTGCCAGTGACAGTCCGGGACTAGCGGGGGGGATGAATGAGCAGTTCTTC. This sequence encodes CASDSPGLAGGMNEQFF.

The gene calls are TRBV5-5 and TRBJ1-2, with D tentatively TRBD1 (6 bases). V lost 5 bases, J lost 2 bases, and 19 bases lay in between. This CDR3 is 16 amino acids long. Per the germline V gene, CDR1 is SGHKS and CDR2 is YYEKEE (reference sequence). CDR3 sequence: CASRRSPTGMNYGYTF. In DNA form, the CDR3 reads TGTGCCAGCAGGAGGAGTCCGACAGGCATGAACTATGGCTACACCTTC.

The chain links TRBV7-9 to TRBJ1-5, with D maybe TRBD1 (5 bases). With 1 base removed from V and 1 base from J, the gap between germline ends came to 8 bases. Germline lookup yields CDR1 SEHNR and CDR2 FQNEAQ (reference sequence). The CDR3 extends over 15 amino acids. The CDR3 protein is CASSLGGTSNQPQHF. For the CDR3, the DNA is TGTGCCAGCAGCTTAGGAGGGACCAGCAATCAGCCCCAGCATTTT.

The chain couples TRBV18 to TRBJ1-4; 8 bases are a match to TRBD1. In germline, CDR1 is KGHSH, CDR2 LQKENI. This CDR3 is 15 amino acids long. V was pared by 1 base and J by 3 bases, with 1 base of the junction left unmatched. The CDR3 region is CASSPQTGANEKLFF. CDR3 DNA sequence: TGTGCCAGCTCACCACAGACAGGGGCTAATGAAAAACTGTTTTTT.